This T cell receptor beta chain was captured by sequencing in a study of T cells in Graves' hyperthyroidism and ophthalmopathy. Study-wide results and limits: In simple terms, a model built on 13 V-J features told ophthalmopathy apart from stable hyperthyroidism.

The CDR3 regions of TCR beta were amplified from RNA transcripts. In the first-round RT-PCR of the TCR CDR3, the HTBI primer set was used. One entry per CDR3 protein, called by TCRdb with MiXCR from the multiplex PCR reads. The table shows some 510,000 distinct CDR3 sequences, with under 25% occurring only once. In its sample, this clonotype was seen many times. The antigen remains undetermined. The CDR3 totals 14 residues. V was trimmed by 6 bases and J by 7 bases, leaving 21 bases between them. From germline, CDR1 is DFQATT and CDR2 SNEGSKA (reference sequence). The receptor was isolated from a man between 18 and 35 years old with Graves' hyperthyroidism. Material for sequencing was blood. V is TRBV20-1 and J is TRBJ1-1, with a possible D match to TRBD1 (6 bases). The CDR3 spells CSADRKSASVEAFF. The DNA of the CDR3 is TGCAGTGCCGACAGGAAATCCGCTTCGGTTGAAGCTTTCTTT.